This record concerns one TCR beta chain sequence. This sample stems from a study of CD8 T cells in Susac syndrome. Germline CDR1 reads SEHNR; CDR2 reads FQNEAQ (reference sequence). CDR3 length equals 12 residues. The germline V and J ends were trimmed by 2 bases and 5 bases, with 6 bases remaining between them. The authors carried out high-throughput sequencing of TCR beta. They applied it to CD8+ and CD4+ T cells obtained from blood. TEMRA cells were enriched by FACS, and CD4+ and CD8+ T cells were negatively isolated. Random hexamers were used to reverse transcribe an amount of roughly 0.5 to 1 ug RNA. TCRdb reprocessed the immunoSEQ multiplex PCR reads via MiXCR and lists one record per CDR3 protein. The sample has about 210,000 distinct CDR3 sequences, 95% seen once; the top ten hold 0.085% to 0.1%.

The clonotype was recovered from a human donor with multiple sclerosis. Input material: CD4+ T cells from PBMCs. The rearrangement links TRBV7-9 to TRBJ2-5; the D is unclear. The CDR3 DNA sequence: TGTGCCAGCAGCTTAAAGTTCGAGACCCAGTACTTC. Its protein is CASSLKFETQYF. Based on the CDR3 plus reference TRBV7-9 and TRBJ2-5, the full variable domain is DTGVSQNPRHKITKRGQNVTFRCDPISEHNRLYWYRQTLGQGPEFLTYFQNEAQLEKSRLLSDRFSAERPKGSFSTLEIQRTEQGDSAMYLCASSLKFETQYFGPGTRLLVL.